This T cell receptor (beta chain) was identified in a study of blood T cell repertoires in COVID-19. About the research overall: Acute and convalescent COVID-19 specimens originated in the United States, Italy and Spain. Sample material is recorded as cDNA or gDNA derived from T cells, B-cell-depleted T cells, or PBMCs.

In the study's own analysis: How many nucleated cells were present was estimated from reference gene primer amplification. Generated by immunoSEQ multiplex PCR, the TCRdb table keeps only in-frame clones and is missing some. Clone size and the V and J calls come from that table; the DNA yielded D and trimming. This table holds approximately 140,000 clones, 85% to 90% found once. This CDR3 is 20 amino acids long. Trimming stripped 3 bases from V and 1 base from J, with 27 bases between. The chain carries TRBV23-1 and TRBJ1-1, with D tentatively TRBD1 (6 bases). TRBV23-1 is designated an ORF whose function remains uncertain. Material: peripheral blood. This sequence originates from a woman aged 55 to 70 with acute or convalescent COVID-19. This CDR3 is CASSHPPQGRVSHSNTEAFF. The DNA of the CDR3 is TGCGCCAGCAGTCATCCCCCTCAGGGGAGGGTTTCACATTCGAACACTGAAGCTTTCTTT.